This T cell receptor beta chain was identified in a study of radiotherapy plus CTLA-4 blockade in lung cancer. Study as a whole: Among patients, over 15% showed objective responses, and approximately 31% had disease control. Study-wide results and caveats: Interferon-beta and early blood T cell clone dynamics reportedly predicted response best. Radiotherapy with ipilimumab was followed by blood expansion of tumor-derived clones.

This CDR3 has 14 residues. Per germline, CDR1 MNHEY and CDR2 SVGAGI. The ends lost 6 bases at V and 2 bases at J; junction bases unmatched: 6. Here immunoSEQ multiplex PCR was the method, and the copy in TCRdb shows in-frame clones only, minus some. The sample has some 73,000 clones; around 78% are singletons. Patients with chemo-refractory metastatic non-small-cell lung cancer received focal radiation plus CTLA-4 blockade with ipilimumab. In regard to this clone: The antigen is not known.

V gene TRBV6-5 combines with J gene TRBJ1-2, with 7 bases lining up with TRBD1. The receptor was isolated from a human donor with non-small cell lung cancer whose response to radiotherapy plus ipilimumab could not be evaluated. Some clones in this sample may be carry-over from other donors' samples. The sequencing here drew on peripheral blood, taken from a patient treated with radiotherapy plus ipilimumab. The CDR3 sequence: CASRIPGQNYGYTF. CDR3 nucleotides: TGTGCCAGCAGAATACCGGGACAGAACTATGGCTACACCTTC.